What follows is one TCR beta chain and its context. Original handling: Reference gene primer amplification yielded estimated nucleated cell counts. TCRdb's table, derived via immunoSEQ multiplex PCR, lists solely in-frame clones and lacks some. The V and J calls and clone size come from that table; D and trimming were worked out from the DNA. The sample yields around 220,000 clones, around 88% seen once. V lost 3 bases and J 7 bases, leaving 12 bases between the germline ends. The CDR3 extends over 13 amino acids. Germline CDR1 LNHDA, CDR2 SQIVND (reference sequence). These data originate in a study of blood T cell repertoires in COVID-19. Study as a whole: Sites across the United States, Italy and Spain contributed samples from acute and convalescent COVID-19.

Sequenced: PBMCs or T cells enriched from blood (not recorded which). The receptor was isolated from a woman aged 45-59 years with acute COVID-19. The chain uses TRBV19 and TRBJ1-2, with D possibly being TRBD1 (5 bases). The DNA of the CDR3 is TGTGCCAGTAGTATTGAAACAGGCTCTGGCTACACCTTC. Protein product: CASSIETGSGYTF.